The clone carrying this T cell receptor beta chain has a handful of counts. The data are from a study of blood T cell repertoires in COVID-19. Whole-study context: COVID-19 samples from acute and convalescent phases originated in the United States, Italy and Spain. T cells, B-cell-depleted T cells, or PBMCs provided the cDNA or gDNA that served as material.

How the authors handled the data: Amplification from reference gene primers served as the basis for estimated nucleated cell counts. Clones were read by immunoSEQ multiplex PCR, and TCRdb kept only the in-frame ones, dropping some. D and trimming come from the DNA, and the V and J calls and clone size come from that table. The sample holds 280,000 or so clones, roughly 88% seen once. Sequences were obtained from peripheral blood. The clonotype was recovered from a young woman who had recovered from COVID-19.

The CDR3 DNA is TGCGCCAGCAGCTCAGGACAGGGGACATGGGATGGCTACACCTTC. Translation gives CASSSGQGTWDGYTF. The rearrangement links TRBV5-1 to TRBJ1-2; 9 bases fit TRBD1. The CDR3 has 15 amino acids. Germline trimming cut 3 bases from V and 6 bases from J; bases unmatched to any gene: 9. Germline V gene data show CDR1 as SGHRS and CDR2 as YFSETQ.